The TCR beta chain described here comes from a study of T-cell memory formation after mild COVID-19. TCRdb reprocessed the 5' RACE reads via MiXCR and lists one record per CDR3 protein. This sample yields around 200,000 distinct CDR3 sequences, of which roughly 27% are seen a single time; over 9.5% belongs to the top ten. Sample: PBMCs or a T cell subset sorted from them (not recorded which). The sequence was collected from an adult woman who had mild COVID-19 (a few samples of this study predate the infection). Cell type and time point are not known.

CDR3 sequence reads: CASSLGTGAAAFF. Here the CDR3 DNA reads TGTGCCAGCAGCTTAGGTACAGGGGCTGCAGCTTTCTTT. J is TRBJ1-1 and V is TRBV11-3, with TRBD1 matching over 7 bases. J was trimmed by 10 bases and V by 1 base; bases with no gene match: 6. Germline CDR1 reads SGHNT; CDR2 reads YENEEA. This CDR3 spans 13 amino acids.